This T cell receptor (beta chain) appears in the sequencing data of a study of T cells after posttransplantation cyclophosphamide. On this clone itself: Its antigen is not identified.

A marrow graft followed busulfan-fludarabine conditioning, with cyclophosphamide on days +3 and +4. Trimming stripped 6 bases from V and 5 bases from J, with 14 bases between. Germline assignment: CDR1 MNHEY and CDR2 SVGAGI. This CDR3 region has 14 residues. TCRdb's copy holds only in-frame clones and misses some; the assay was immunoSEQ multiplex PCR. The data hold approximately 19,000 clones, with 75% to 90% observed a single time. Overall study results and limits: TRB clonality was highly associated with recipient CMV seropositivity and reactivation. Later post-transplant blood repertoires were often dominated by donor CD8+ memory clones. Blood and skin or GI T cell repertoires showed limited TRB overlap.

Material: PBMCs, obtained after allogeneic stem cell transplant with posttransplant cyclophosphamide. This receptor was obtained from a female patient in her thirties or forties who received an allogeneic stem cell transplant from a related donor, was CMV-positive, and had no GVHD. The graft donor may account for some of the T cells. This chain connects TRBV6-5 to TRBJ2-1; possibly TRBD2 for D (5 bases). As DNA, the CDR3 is TGTGCCAGCAGCCCACTACGGGGAGACAATGAGCAGTTCTTC. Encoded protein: CASSPLRGDNEQFF.